This paragraph reports one T cell receptor (beta chain). As yet, its antigen is unknown. Germline CDR1 reads SEHNR; CDR2 reads FQNEAQ (reference sequence). V was cut by 5 bases and J by 7 bases, with 14 bases left in between. The CDR3 covers 13 residues. Method: immunoSEQ multiplex PCR; TCRdb's copy keeps in-frame clones and lacks some. The sample consists of 2 million to 2.5 million clones, less than 95% of them appearing once. These data originate in a study of shared clonotypes between healthy human individuals. Study outcomes and limitations: Since donors were few, the genetic and exposure-history diversity represented was limited. When compared with the clonotypes that were shared by all four sorted-subset donors, the non-shared clonotypes turned out to have lower generation probabilities.

This TCR came from a young man in good health. Some clones in this sample may be carry-over from other donors' samples. Sequenced input: naive CD4+ T cells from PBMCs. Subset here: CD45RA+ positively selected. This rearrangement joins TRBV7-9 to TRBJ1-1, with D possibly TRBD1 on 6 matching bases. CDR3 region: CASSLDPGDEAFF. As DNA, the CDR3 is TGTGCCAGCAGCCTCGACCCAGGGGATGAAGCTTTCTTT.